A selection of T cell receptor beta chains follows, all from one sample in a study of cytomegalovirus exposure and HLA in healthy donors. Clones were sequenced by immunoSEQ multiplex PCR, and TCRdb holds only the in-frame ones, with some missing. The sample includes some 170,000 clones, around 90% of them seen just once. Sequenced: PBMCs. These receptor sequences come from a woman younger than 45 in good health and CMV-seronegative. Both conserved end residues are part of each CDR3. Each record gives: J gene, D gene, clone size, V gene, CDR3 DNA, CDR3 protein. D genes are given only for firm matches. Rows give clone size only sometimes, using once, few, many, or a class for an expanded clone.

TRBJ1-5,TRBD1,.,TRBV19,TGTGCCAGCAGGGACAGGGGAAATCAGCCCCAGCATTTT,CASRDRGNQPQHF
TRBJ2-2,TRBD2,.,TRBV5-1,TGCGCCAGCAGCTTCACCGGGACTAGCGGGGGTCTTAACACCGGGGAGCTGTTTTTT,CASSFTGTSGGLNTGELFF
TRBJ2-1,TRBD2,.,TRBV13,TGTGCCAGCAATGGACTAGCAGGGGAGAGTCGAGTTTCCAATGAGCAGTTCTTC,CASNGLAGESRVSNEQFF
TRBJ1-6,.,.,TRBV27,TGTGCCAGCAGTTTATCCGGCTACAGGGAATATAATTCACCCCTCCACTTT,CASSLSGYREYNSPLHF
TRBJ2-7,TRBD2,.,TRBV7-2,TGTGCCAGCAGCCCTAAAACTAGCGATCGTTCCCCCTACGAGCAGTACTTC,CASSPKTSDRSPYEQYF
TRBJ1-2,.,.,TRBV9,TGTGCCAGCAGCGTAGTTAGAGGATATGGCTACACCTTC,CASSVVRGYGYTF
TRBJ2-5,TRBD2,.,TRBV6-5,TGTGCCAGCAGGAAAGGGACTAGCGGGGGAGAGACCCAGTACTTC,CASRKGTSGGETQYF
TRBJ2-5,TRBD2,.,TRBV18,TGTGCCAGCTCACCGGCCAGCGGGAGTAGGGAGACCCAGTACTTC,CASSPASGSRETQYF
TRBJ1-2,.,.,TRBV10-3,TGTGCCATCAGTGAACAACAGTATGGCTACACCTTC,CAISEQQYGYTF
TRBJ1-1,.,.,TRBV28,TGTGCCAGCAGAGGAGGAACAGGGACCTCTAACACTGAAGCTTTCTTT,CASRGGTGTSNTEAFF
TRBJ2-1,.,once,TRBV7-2,TGTGCCAGCAGCCCTACGCGGCTTCGGGACAATGAGCAGTTCTTC,CASSPTRLRDNEQFF
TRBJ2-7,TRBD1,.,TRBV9,TGTGCCAGCAGCGTAAATGACAGGGCGGAGCAGTACTTC,CASSVNDRAEQYF
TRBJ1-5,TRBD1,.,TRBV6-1,TGTGCCAGCAGTGAGTTGGACAGGGGGTATCAGCCCCAGCATTTT,CASSELDRGYQPQHF
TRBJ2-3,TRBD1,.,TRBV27,TGTGCCAGCAGTTTCAGGGGAGGGACAGGGGGAACAGATACGCAGTATTTT,CASSFRGGTGGTDTQYF
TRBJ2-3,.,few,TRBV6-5,TGTGCCAGCAGTTACCTCCCAGGGGTTTCCACAGATACGCAGTATTTT,CASSYLPGVSTDTQYF
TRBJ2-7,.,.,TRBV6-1,TGTGCCAGCAGTGCCGCCAGTTCAGTCTACGAGCAGTACTTC,CASSAASSVYEQYF
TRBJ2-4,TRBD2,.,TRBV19,TGTGCCACCTCAGGACTAGCGGGGGGGGTAGCCAAAAACATTCAGTACTTC,CATSGLAGGVAKNIQYF
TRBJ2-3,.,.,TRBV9,TGTGCCAGCAGCCGAGGGGGGGCTAGCACAGATACGCAGTATTTT,CASSRGGASTDTQYF
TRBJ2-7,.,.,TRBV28,TGTGCCAGCAGTTTAAAGCGGGAGCAGTACTTC,CASSLKREQYF
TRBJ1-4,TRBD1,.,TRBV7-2,TGTGCCAGCAGCCAAGGGGACAGACTGGCGGCTAATGAAAAACTGTTTTTT,CASSQGDRLAANEKLFF
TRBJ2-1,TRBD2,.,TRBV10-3,TGTGCCATCAGGGATGGGGGAGGGTCCTACAATGAGCAGTTCTTC,CAIRDGGGSYNEQFF
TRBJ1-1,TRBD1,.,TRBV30,TGTGCCTGGAGTGGTACAGGGGACACTGAAGCTTTCTTT,CAWSGTGDTEAFF
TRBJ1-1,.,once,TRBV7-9,TGTGCCAGCAGCCTTACGGGGGTCGGGGTCACTGAAGCTTTCTTT,CASSLTGVGVTEAFF
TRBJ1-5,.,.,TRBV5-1,TGCGCCAGCAGCAGTACAGGGTTGAGCAATCAGCCCCAGCATTTT,CASSSTGLSNQPQHF
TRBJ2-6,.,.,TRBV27,TGTGCCAGCAGTTTCGTGGCCGGGGCCAACGTCCTGACTTTC,CASSFVAGANVLTF
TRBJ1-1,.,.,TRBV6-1,TGTGCCAGCAGTGCCAATTCGGGGAGGCCGCGGAACACTGAAGCTTTCTTT,CASSANSGRPRNTEAFF
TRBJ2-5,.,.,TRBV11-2,TGTGCCAGCAGCTTAGATAGCGCTAGCGACCAAGAGACCCAGTACTTC,CASSLDSASDQETQYF
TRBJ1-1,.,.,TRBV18,TGTGCCAGCTCACCCCTCGGGGGGAATGGGAACACTGAAGCTTTCTTT,CASSPLGGNGNTEAFF